The next 25 T cell receptor beta chains were all read from a single sample in a study of response to subunit inactivated influenza vaccine. MiXCR, run by TCRdb on the RT-PCR reads, gives a single entry per CDR3 protein. Of about 540,000 distinct CDR3 sequences in the sample, approximately 22% were seen once. The sample was also reused in another study, on T cells expressing NK-cell markers. That work states: What made the TCR beta cDNA was 5'RACE template switching with UMIs.

This sample comprised CD4+ T cells sorted from PBMCs, obtained less than 13 days after vaccination. All receptors derive from a man aged 45 to 65 who received an inactivated influenza vaccine.

This clonotype was detected a few times. This chain links TRBV3-1 with TRBJ1-1, with D tentatively TRBD1 (5 bases). Trimming took 1 base from V and 4 from J, leaving 10 bases between them. The CDR3 extends over 14 amino acids. Germline-derived CDR1 and CDR2 are LGHDT and YNNKEL (reference sequence). CDR3 loop: CASSQVLGVTEAFF. The CDR3 bases are TGTGCCAGCAGCCAAGTTTTAGGGGTCACTGAAGCTTTCTTT.

The rearrangement joins TRBV12-3 or TRBV12-4 to TRBJ2-1, with 13 positions matching TRBD2. CDR3 length equals 16 residues. With V trimmed by 10 bases and J by 2 bases, 8 bases remained unmatched. CDR3 protein: CATQEGTSGAYNEQFF. CDR3 nucleotide sequence: TGTGCCACCCAAGAGGGGACTAGCGGGGCCTACAATGAGCAGTTCTTC.

This clonotype was observed many times. The chain uses TRBV29-1 and TRBJ2-5; 11 bases map to TRBD2. J lost 4 bases, V lost 8 bases, and 9 bases had no gene match. This CDR3 spans 14 amino acids. Germline V lookup: CDR1 SQVTM, CDR2 ANQGSEA. The CDR3 protein is CSSQNLAGGETQYF. In DNA, the CDR3 is TGCAGCTCACAAAACCTAGCGGGAGGAGAGACCCAGTACTTC.

V is TRBV5-1 and J is TRBJ2-7; 8 nucleotides line up with TRBD1. The CDR3 runs to 17 residues. The V and J ends lost 0 bases and 2 bases, in that order; junction bases with no gene match: 10. Germline values: CDR1 SGHRS, CDR2 YFSETQ. CDR3 coding DNA: TGCGCCAGCAGCTTGGGCCCCACGGGACAGGCAACCTACGAGCAGTACTTC. It encodes CASSLGPTGQATYEQYF.

This clonotype was picked up a small number of times. This rearrangement joins TRBV5-6 to TRBJ2-1, with TRBD2 identical over 9 bases. Germline CDR1 and CDR2: SGHDT and YYEEEE. J was trimmed by 15 bases and V by 4 bases; bases with no gene match: 14. The CDR3 has 14 amino acids. In nucleotides, the CDR3 is TGTGCCAGCAGCCCCGGGACTAGCCCTCTGGGGGGGTTCTTC. It codes for CASSPGTSPLGGFF. Combining the CDR3 with reference TRBV5-6 and TRBJ2-1 gives the whole variable domain DAGVTQSPTHLIKTRGQQVTLRCSPKSGHDTVSWYQQALGQGPQFIFQYYEEEERQRGNFPDRFSGHQFPNYSSELNVNALLLGDSALYLCASSPGTSPLGGFFGPGTRLTVL.

This clonotype showed up just a few times. The V call is TRBV5-1, the J call TRBJ1-6; TRBD1 might be the D (6 bases). This CDR3 is 15 amino acids long. Germline lookup yields CDR1 SGHRS and CDR2 YFSETQ. Trimming stripped 3 bases from V and 7 bases from J, with 14 bases between. CDR3 sequence reads: CASSSVTGQNSPLHF. The CDR3, as DNA: TGCGCCAGCAGCTCCGTTACAGGGCAGAATTCACCCCTCCACTTT.

CDR3 in DNA: TGTGCCAGCAGCCTCCTACCAGGGGAAATTACAGATACGCAGTATTTT. Translating it yields CASSLLPGEITDTQYF. The chain carries TRBV21-1 and TRBJ2-3; TRBD1, the table's D call, lacks a check against the DNA. TRBV21-1 is shown as a pseudogene. The CDR3 has 16 amino acids.

The V and J genes are TRBV28 and TRBJ2-4; 11 nucleotides align to TRBD2. Germline V gene lookup returns CDR1 MDHEN and CDR2 SYDVKM. With 5 bases clipped from V and 0 bases from J, the junction kept 6 bases outside the gene matches. This CDR3 region has 17 residues. The DNA of the CDR3 is TGTGCCAGCAGTGATCTAGCGGGGGGCCTAGCCAAAAACATTCAGTACTTC. It encodes CASSDLAGGLAKNIQYF. Full variable domain (missing parts from reference TRBV28 and TRBJ2-4): DVKVTQSSRYLVKRTGEKVFLECVQDMDHENMFWYRQDPGLGLRLIYFSYDVKMKEKGDIPEGYSVSREKKERFSLILESASTNQTSMYLCASSDLAGGLAKNIQYFGAGTRLSVL.

The chain carries TRBV5-1 and TRBJ1-2, with 8 positions matching TRBD1. The trim removed 4 bases at V and 6 bases at J, leaving 11 bases unmatched. CDR1 and CDR2 from the germline V gene are SGHRS and YFSETQ. The CDR3 runs 15 residues. The CDR3 here is CASSLDRGPVDGYTF. The DNA for the CDR3 is TGCGCCAGCAGCCTAGACAGGGGCCCTGTTGATGGCTACACCTTC.

This clonotype appeared many times. V gene TRBV29-1 combines with J gene TRBJ1-1; 9 nucleotides match TRBD1. Germline CDR1 SQVTM, CDR2 ANQGSEA. The CDR3 is made up of 15 amino acids. V gave up 4 bases and J gave up 5 bases; unmatched junction bases: 11. CDR3 bases: TGCAGCGTTGTGGATACCGGGACAGGGCTTACTGAAGCTTTCTTT. Translating it yields CSVVDTGTGLTEAFF.

This chain uses TRBV20-1 with TRBJ2-7; TRBD1 is a possible D gene (6 bases). Trimming pared 5 bases from V and 4 bases from J, leaving 9 bases between. The germline gives CDR1 DFQATT, CDR2 SNEGSKA (reference sequence). CDR3 length equals 11 residues. DNA of the CDR3: TGCAGTGCTTTACAGGGTTACGAGCAGTACTTC. It specifies CSALQGYEQYF.

This clonotype was seen ten or more times. This chain uses TRBV5-1 with TRBJ1-1; D unresolved. The CDR3 sequence is 14 residues long. The V gene's germline CDR1 is SGHRS and CDR2 YFSETQ. V was pared by 0 bases and J by 5 bases, with 11 bases between. The CDR3 here is CASSLGSTATEAFF. The CDR3 nucleotides are TGCGCCAGCAGCTTGGGATCTACGGCGACTGAAGCTTTCTTT.

J is TRBJ2-2 and V is TRBV6-2 or TRBV6-3; a weak D match, TRBD2 (6 bases). Germline CDR1 MNHEY, CDR2 SVGEGT. The V end was cut by 6 bases, the J end by 7 bases, with 18 bases between. This CDR3 spans 15 amino acids. CDR3 region: CASSPWRGRDGELFF. CDR3 coding DNA: TGTGCCAGCAGCCCTTGGCGGGGAAGGGACGGGGAGCTGTTTTTT.

This clonotype turned up a few times. The chain uses TRBV5-4 and TRBJ2-1; D remains unclear. This CDR3 spans 15 amino acids. The germline gives CDR1 SGHNT, CDR2 YYREEE (reference sequence). Deletions cut 1 base from V and 6 bases from J, with 14 bases between. As DNA, the CDR3 is TGTGCCAGCAGCTTGCCGGGCACGTATAGCAATGAGCAGTTCTTC. Protein sequence: CASSLPGTYSNEQFF.

The chain joins TRBV9 to TRBJ2-7; a weak D match, TRBD2 (6 bases). The CDR3 consists of 13 residues. The V gene lost 3 bases and the J gene lost 5 bases, with 12 bases spanning the gap. Germline V gives CDR1 SGDLS, CDR2 YYNGEE. The CDR3 spells CASSAAGSDEQYF. In nucleotides, the CDR3 is TGTGCCAGCAGCGCCGCGGGGAGCGACGAGCAGTACTTC.

This rearrangement joins TRBV30 to TRBJ2-1; 10 nucleotides align to TRBD2. Germline V gene lookup returns CDR1 GTSNPN and CDR2 SVGIG (reference sequence). The CDR3 has 15 residues. J lost 3 bases, V lost 5 bases, and 7 bases had no gene match. CDR3 sequence reads: CAWVQRGGNYNEQFF. CDR3 DNA sequence: TGTGCCTGGGTCCAGCGGGGGGGTAACTACAATGAGCAGTTCTTC.

The chain joins TRBV18 to TRBJ1-2; 9 bases are a match to TRBD1. The V and J ends lost 3 bases and 5 bases, in that order; junction bases with no gene match: 4. CDR1 and CDR2 from the germline V gene are KGHSH and LQKENI. This CDR3 has 14 amino acids. The CDR3 DNA reads TGTGCCAGCTCACCGGGACAGGGTGAATATGGCTACACCTTC. Its translation: CASSPGQGEYGYTF.

This clonotype occurred a few times. The chain recombines TRBV12-3 or TRBV12-4 with TRBJ1-1, with D maybe TRBD1 (5 bases). The CDR3 loop spans 13 amino acids. The ends were cut back, 6 bases at V and 11 bases at J, with 19 bases in the middle. CDR3 in amino acids: CASSLVGAVGAFF. CDR3 coding DNA: TGTGCCAGCAGCCTTGTAGGGGCCGTGGGGGCTTTCTTT.

This clonotype was found a few times. The rearrangement joins TRBV2 to TRBJ2-1, with 13 bases matching TRBD2. The CDR3 is 14 residues long. Germline CDR1 and CDR2: SNHLY and FYNNEI. The V segment lost 8 bases and the J segment 12 bases; nucleotides outside the gene matches: 10. CDR3 in DNA: TGTGCCAGCGGGGGACTAGCGGGGCCTCTTTGGCAGTTCTTC. It codes for CASGGLAGPLWQFF.

This clonotype showed up just a few times. The V gene is TRBV20-1, the J gene TRBJ1-5; D is unclear. The CDR3 consists of 17 residues. Germline-derived CDR1 and CDR2 are DFQATT and SNEGSKA (reference sequence). Trimming stripped 0 bases from V and 3 bases from J, with 18 bases between. The DNA of the CDR3 is TGCAGTGCTAGAGATTTGGTGTCAGCTCCTATCAATCAGCCCCAGCATTTT. Its protein is CSARDLVSAPINQPQHF.

The genes are TRBV7-2 and TRBJ1-1; D gene ambiguous. This CDR3 region has 15 residues. Germline V gene sequence: CDR1 SGHTA, CDR2 FQGNSA. The V and J ends lost 0 bases and 5 bases respectively, with 13 bases between them. Here the CDR3 reads CASSLAGGVGTEAFF. The CDR3 nucleotides read TGTGCCAGCAGCTTAGCGGGCGGGGTAGGTACTGAAGCTTTCTTT.

This clonotype was counted a few times. The chain joins TRBV5-1 to TRBJ1-6, with no clear D. The CDR3 runs to 13 residues. Deletions cut 1 base from V and 10 bases from J, with 9 bases between. From germline, CDR1 is SGHRS and CDR2 YFSETQ. Here the CDR3 reads CASSLSPNSPLHF. CDR3 in DNA: TGCGCCAGCAGCTTGAGCCCGAACTCACCCCTCCACTTT.

Notes on this clonotype: Sequence at one end of the junction differs from germline and may be a read error. The chain uses TRBV6-1 and TRBJ2-1; D may be TRBD2 (6 bases). The V gene's germline CDR1 is MNHNS and CDR2 SASEGT. The CDR3 contains 13 residues. The CDR3 nucleotides read TGTGCCAGCAGTGAAAGGGGTCGATCCGGAGGGATCTTC. It codes for CASSERGRSGGIF.

This chain uses TRBV24-1 with TRBJ2-5; no clear D gene. The V gene's germline CDR1 is KGHDR and CDR2 SFDVKD. V dropped 4 bases and J dropped 6 bases, with 20 bases sitting between them. This CDR3 has 16 residues. The CDR3 nucleotides read TGTGCCACCAGTGACTCCGACACGGGTCTATGGAAGACCCAGTACTTC. Amino acid sequence: CATSDSDTGLWKTQYF.

This chain connects TRBV30 to TRBJ1-1, with a weak D call TRBD1 (6 bases). The CDR3 runs to 13 residues. Deletions cut 5 bases from V and 5 bases from J, with 15 bases between. From germline, CDR1 is GTSNPN and CDR2 SVGIG (reference sequence). As DNA, the CDR3 is TGTGCCTGGGACAAAGGGGGAAGGACTGAAGCTTTCTTT. Translated: CAWDKGGRTEAFF.